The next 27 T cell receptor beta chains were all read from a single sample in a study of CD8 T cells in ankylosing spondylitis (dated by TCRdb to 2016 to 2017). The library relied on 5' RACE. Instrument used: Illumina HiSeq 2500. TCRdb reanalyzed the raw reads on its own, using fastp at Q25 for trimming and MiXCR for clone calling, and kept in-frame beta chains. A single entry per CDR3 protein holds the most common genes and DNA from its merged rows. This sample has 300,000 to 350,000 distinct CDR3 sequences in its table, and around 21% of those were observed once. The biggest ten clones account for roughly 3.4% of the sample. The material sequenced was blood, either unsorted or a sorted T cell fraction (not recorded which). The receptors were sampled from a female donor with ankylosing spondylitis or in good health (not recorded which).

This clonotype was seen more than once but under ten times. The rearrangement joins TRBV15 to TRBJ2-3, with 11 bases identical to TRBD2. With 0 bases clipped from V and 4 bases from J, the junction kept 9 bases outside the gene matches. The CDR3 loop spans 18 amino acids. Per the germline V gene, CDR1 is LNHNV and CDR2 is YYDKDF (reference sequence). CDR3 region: CATSRDPTSGMSADTQYF. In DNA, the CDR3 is TGTGCCACCAGCAGAGACCCGACTAGCGGGATGAGTGCAGATACGCAGTATTTT. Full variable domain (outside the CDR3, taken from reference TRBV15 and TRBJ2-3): DAMVIQNPRYQVTQFGKPVTLSCSQTLNHNVMYWYQQKSSQAPKLLFHYYDKDFNNEADTPDNFQSRRPNTSFCFLDIRSPGLGDTAMYLCATSRDPTSGMSADTQYFGPGTRLTVL.

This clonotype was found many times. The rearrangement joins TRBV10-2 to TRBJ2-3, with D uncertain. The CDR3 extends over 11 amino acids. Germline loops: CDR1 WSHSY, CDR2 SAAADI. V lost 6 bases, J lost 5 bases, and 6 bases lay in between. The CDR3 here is CASRLGDTQYF. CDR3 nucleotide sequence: TGCGCCAGCAGGTTAGGAGATACGCAGTATTTT.

The CDR3 DNA reads as TGTGCCAGCAGTTCCTCCCTCCACCCATGGGAGCAGTTCTTC. It codes for CASSSSLHPWEQFF. The chain joins TRBV3-1 to TRBJ2-1; D not certain. The CDR3 has 14 amino acids. Trimming shortened V by 6 bases and J by 10 bases, and 19 bases separated the two germline ends. Germline assignment: CDR1 LGHDT and CDR2 YNNKEL (reference sequence).

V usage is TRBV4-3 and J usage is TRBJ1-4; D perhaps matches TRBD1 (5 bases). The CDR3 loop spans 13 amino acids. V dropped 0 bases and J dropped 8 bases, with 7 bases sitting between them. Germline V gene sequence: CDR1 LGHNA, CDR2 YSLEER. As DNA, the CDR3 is TGCGCCAGCAGCCAAGAAGGGGTAGAAAAACTGTTTTTT. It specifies CASSQEGVEKLFF.

CDR3 sequence reads: CAITDRNEQFF. In DNA form, the CDR3 reads TGTGCCATCACGGACAGGAATGAGCAGTTCTTC. The genes are TRBV10-3 and TRBJ2-1; TRBD1 aligns across 7 bases. Germline CDR1 reads ENHRY; CDR2 reads SYGVKD. This CDR3 region has 11 residues. V lost 7 bases, J lost 7 bases, and 1 base stayed unmatched.

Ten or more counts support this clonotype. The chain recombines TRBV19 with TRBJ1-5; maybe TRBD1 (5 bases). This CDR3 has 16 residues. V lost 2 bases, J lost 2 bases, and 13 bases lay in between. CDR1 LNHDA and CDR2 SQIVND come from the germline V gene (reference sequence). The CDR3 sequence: CASSISHGDRNQPQHF. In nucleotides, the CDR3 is TGTGCCAGTAGTATATCCCACGGGGACCGCAATCAGCCCCAGCATTTT. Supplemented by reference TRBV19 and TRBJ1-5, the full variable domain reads DGGITQSPKYLFRKEGQNVTLSCEQNLNHDAMYWYRQDPGQGLRLIYYSQIVNDFQKGDIAEGYSVSREKKESFPLTVTSAQKNPTAFYLCASSISHGDRNQPQHFGDGTRLSIL.

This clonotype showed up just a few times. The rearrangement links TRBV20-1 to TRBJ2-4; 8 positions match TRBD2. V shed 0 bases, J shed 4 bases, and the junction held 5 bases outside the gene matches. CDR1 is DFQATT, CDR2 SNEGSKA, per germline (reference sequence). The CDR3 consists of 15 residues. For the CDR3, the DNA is TGCAGTGCTAGAGACATTAGCGGGAAAAAAAACATTCAGTACTTC. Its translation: CSARDISGKKNIQYF.

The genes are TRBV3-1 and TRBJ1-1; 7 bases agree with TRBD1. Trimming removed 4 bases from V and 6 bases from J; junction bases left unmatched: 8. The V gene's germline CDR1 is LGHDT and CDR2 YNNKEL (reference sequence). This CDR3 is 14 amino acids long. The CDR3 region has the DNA TGTGCCAGCAGCCCGAGAGACAGGGAGGCTGAAGCTTTCTTT. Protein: CASSPRDREAEAFF.

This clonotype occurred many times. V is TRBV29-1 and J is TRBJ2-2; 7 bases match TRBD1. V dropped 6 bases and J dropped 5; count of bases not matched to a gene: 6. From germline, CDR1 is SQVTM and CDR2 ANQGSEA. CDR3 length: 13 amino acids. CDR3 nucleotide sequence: TGCAGCGTGAACAGGGGTGGGACCGGGGAGCTGTTTTTT. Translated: CSVNRGGTGELFF.

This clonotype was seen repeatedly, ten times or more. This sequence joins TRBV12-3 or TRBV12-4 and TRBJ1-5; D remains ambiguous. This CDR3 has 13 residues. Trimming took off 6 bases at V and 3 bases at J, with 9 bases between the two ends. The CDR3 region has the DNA TGTGCCAGCAGCCTTAAAGCCAATCAGCCCCAGCATTTT. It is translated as CASSLKANQPQHF.

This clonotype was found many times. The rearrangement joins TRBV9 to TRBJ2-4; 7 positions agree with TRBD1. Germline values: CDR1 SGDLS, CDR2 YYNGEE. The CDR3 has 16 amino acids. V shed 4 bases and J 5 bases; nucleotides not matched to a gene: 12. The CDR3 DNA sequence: TGTGCCAGCAGCCCGTCGGGACAGTCACAACAAAACATTCAGTACTTC. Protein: CASSPSGQSQQNIQYF.

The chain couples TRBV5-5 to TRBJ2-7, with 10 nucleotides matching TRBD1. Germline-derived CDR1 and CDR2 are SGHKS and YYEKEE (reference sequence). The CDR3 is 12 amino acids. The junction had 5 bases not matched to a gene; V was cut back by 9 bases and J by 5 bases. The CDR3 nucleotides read TGTGCCATGGGACAGGGGACCCACGAGCAGTACTTC. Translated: CAMGQGTHEQYF.

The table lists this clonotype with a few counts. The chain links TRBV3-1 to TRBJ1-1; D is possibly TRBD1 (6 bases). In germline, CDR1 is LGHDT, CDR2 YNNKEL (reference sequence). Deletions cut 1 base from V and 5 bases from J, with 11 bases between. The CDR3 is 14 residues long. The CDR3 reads CASSQVVGGTEAFF. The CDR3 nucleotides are TGTGCCAGCAGCCAAGTAGTAGGGGGGACTGAAGCTTTCTTT.

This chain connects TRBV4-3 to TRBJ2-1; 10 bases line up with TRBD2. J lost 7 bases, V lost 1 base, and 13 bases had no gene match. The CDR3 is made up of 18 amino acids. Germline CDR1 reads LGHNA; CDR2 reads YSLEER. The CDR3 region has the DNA TGCGCCAGCAGCCAAGCTTGGGGTCCGACTAGCGGGCCTAATGAGCAGTTCTTC. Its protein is CASSQAWGPTSGPNEQFF.

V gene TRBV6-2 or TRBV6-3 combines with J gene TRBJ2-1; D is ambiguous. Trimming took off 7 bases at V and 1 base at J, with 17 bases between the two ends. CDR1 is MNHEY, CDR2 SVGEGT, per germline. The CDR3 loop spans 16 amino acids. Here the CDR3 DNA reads TGTGCCAGCACCCCCGGGTACTTTCGGTCCTACAATGAGCAGTTCTTC. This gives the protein CASTPGYFRSYNEQFF.

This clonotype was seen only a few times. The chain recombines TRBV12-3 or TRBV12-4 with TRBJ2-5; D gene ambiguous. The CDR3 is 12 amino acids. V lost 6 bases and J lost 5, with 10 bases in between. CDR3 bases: TGTGCCAGCAGACCAGAGTCGGAGACCCAGTACTTC. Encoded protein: CASRPESETQYF.

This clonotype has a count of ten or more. CDR3: CASSFGGFFTRANTGELFF. The CDR3 DNA reads as TGTGCCAGCAGTTTTGGGGGATTTTTCACTCGCGCGAACACCGGGGAGCTGTTTTTT. The V and J genes are TRBV27 and TRBJ2-2; TRBD1 or TRBD2 may be the D gene (5 bases each). Per germline, CDR1 MNHEY and CDR2 SMNVEV (reference sequence). The CDR3 loop spans 19 amino acids. Trimming shortened V by 3 bases and J by 0 bases, and 20 bases separated the two germline ends.

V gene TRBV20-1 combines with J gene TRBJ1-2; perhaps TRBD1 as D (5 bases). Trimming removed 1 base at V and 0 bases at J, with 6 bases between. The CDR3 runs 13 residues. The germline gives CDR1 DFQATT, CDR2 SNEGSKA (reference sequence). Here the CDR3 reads CSARGQPNYGYTF. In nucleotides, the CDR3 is TGCAGTGCTAGAGGACAGCCTAACTATGGCTACACCTTC.

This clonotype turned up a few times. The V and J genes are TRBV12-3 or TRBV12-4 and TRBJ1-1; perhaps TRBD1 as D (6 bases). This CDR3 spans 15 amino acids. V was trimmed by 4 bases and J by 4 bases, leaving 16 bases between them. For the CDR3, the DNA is TGTGCCAGCAGTTCAGGGGCCTTTGGGGGCACTGAAGCTTTCTTT. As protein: CASSSGAFGGTEAFF.

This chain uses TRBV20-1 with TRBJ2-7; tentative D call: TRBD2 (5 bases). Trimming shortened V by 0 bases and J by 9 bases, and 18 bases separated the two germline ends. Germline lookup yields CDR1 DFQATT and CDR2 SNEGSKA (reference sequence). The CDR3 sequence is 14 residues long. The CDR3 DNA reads TGCAGTGCTAGAGATCGGGGTTTCTACGAGTGGCAGTACTTC. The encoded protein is CSARDRGFYEWQYF.

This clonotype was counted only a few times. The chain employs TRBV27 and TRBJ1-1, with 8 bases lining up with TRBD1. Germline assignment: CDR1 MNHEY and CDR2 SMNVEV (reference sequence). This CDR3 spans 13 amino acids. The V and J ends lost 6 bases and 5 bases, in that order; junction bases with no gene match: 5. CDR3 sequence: CASSDRGGTEAFF. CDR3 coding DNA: TGTGCCAGCAGCGACAGGGGAGGAACTGAAGCTTTCTTT.

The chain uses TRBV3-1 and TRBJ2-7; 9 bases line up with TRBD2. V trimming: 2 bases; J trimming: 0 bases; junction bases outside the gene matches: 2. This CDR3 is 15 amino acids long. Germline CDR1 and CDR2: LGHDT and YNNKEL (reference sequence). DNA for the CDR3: TGTGCCAGCAGCCAACCTAGCGGGAACTCCTACGAGCAGTACTTC. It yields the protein CASSQPSGNSYEQYF.

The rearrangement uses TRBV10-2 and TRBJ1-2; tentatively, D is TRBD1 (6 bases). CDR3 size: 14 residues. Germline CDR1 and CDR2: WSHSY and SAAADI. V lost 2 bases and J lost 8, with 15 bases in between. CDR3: CASSEAGVPTGYTF. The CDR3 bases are TGCGCCAGCAGTGAGGCAGGGGTCCCGACCGGCTACACCTTC.

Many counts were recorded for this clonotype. CDR3 protein: CASHNAGPNEQFF. The CDR3, as DNA: TGCGCCAGCCACAATGCGGGACCGAACGAGCAGTTCTTC. The V and J genes are TRBV5-1 and TRBJ2-1; TRBD2 might be the D (6 bases). The germline CDR1 and CDR2 sequences are SGHRS and YFSETQ. The CDR3 consists of 13 residues. V was clipped by 7 bases and J by 10 bases, with 18 bases between them.

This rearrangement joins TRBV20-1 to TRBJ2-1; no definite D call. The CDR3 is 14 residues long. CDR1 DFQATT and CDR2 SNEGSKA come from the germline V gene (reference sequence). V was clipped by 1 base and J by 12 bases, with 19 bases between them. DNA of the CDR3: TGCAGTGCTAGAGGTGAACGGCCGCTTGGCGGGCAGTTCTTC. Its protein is CSARGERPLGGQFF.

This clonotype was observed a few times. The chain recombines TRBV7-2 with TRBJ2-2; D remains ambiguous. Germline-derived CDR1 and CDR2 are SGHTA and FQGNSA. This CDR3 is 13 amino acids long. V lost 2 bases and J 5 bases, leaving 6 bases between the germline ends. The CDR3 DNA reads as TGTGCCAGCAGCTTAACCTCGACCGGGGAGCTGTTTTTT. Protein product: CASSLTSTGELFF.

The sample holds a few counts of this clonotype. The CDR3 sequence: CASSDRGRPDGYTF. Written as DNA, the CDR3 is TGTGCCAGCAGTGACAGGGGGCGCCCCGATGGCTACACCTTC. This rearrangement joins TRBV28 to TRBJ1-2, with 10 bases aligning to TRBD1. The trim removed 5 bases at V and 6 bases at J, leaving 6 bases unmatched. The germline CDR1 and CDR2 sequences are MDHEN and SYDVKM. The length of the CDR3 is 14 residues.